This T cell receptor (beta chain) stems from a study of cytomegalovirus exposure and HLA in healthy donors. The PCR had 60 Vbeta and 13 Jbeta primers. The repertoire was sequenced with immunoSEQ multiplex PCR; TCRdb's copy has only in-frame clones and lacks some. Of about 120,000 clones listed, approximately 78% are singletons. J was trimmed by 9 bases and V by 5 bases; bases with no gene match: 8. This CDR3 has 13 residues. Germline loops: CDR1 SGHNT, CDR2 YENEEA. The sequenced sample consisted of PBMCs. The source of this sequence is a man aged 35 to 55 in good health and CMV-seronegative. The rearrangement joins TRBV11-3 to TRBJ1-1, with 8 bases fitting TRBD1. The CDR3 here is CASSPTQGAKAFF. The CDR3 nucleotides read TGTGCCAGCAGCCCCACCCAGGGGGCTAAAGCTTTCTTT.